Reported below is one TCR beta chain. The antigen remains undetermined. The entry originates in a study of shared clonotypes between healthy human individuals. The protocol was immunoSEQ multiplex PCR, while the TCRdb copy is restricted to in-frame clones and leaves out a portion. The data contain some 2.1 million clones, about 94% of them seen just once; the ten biggest clones take up around 1.8%. General observations from the study: Roughly 5% of naive CD4 clonotypes were common to a handful of donors. The four-donor shared clonotypes exceeded non-shared clonotypes in generation probability, with non-shared ones scoring lower.

Terminally differentiated effector memory CD45RA+ cells were excluded by CCR7 positive selection of CD45RO-negative cells. This sequence originates from a man between 18 and 29 years old in good health. Some clones in this sample may be carry-over from other donors' samples. Sequencing was performed on naive CD8+ T cells from PBMCs.

CDR3 loop: CAISDPGQGFEKLFF. The CDR3 DNA is TGTGCCATCAGTGACCCGGGACAGGGATTTGAAAAACTGTTTTTT. V is TRBV10-3 and J is TRBJ1-4; 9 nucleotides match TRBD1. After removal of 3 bases from V and 7 bases from J, the junction contained 6 bases not matched to a gene. The CDR3 is 15 residues long. CDR1 is ENHRY, CDR2 SYGVKD, per germline.